This TCR beta chain emerged from a study of CD8+ T cells in alopecia areata. Reverse transcription of extracted RNA yielded cDNA, which provided the sequencing template. Repertoires were generated with immunoSEQ multiplex PCR, while TCRdb's copy carries only in-frame clones and drops some. The profile shows 110,000 or so clones, 56% of them singletons. Regarding treatment: oral pan-JAK inhibitor, 5-10 mg twice daily. The V gene's germline CDR1 is SGHRS and CDR2 YFSETQ. The ends were cut back, 2 bases at V and 2 bases at J, with 11 bases in the middle. This CDR3 contains 14 residues. The chain employs TRBV5-1 and TRBJ2-7; D is unclear. This receptor was identified in a human donor with alopecia areata. The source was CD4+ T cells sorted from blood, collected at week 24, from a patient treated with tofacitinib. The CDR3, as DNA: TGCGCCAGCAGCTTCTCGACGGGCACCTACGAGCAGTACTTC. This gives the protein CASSFSTGTYEQYF.